Below are 32 T cell receptor beta chains sequenced from a single sample in a study of blood T cells in healthy people across ages. Next came a second PCR, run for roughly 6 to 11 cycles, which used a sample-barcoded 5' primer along with a J-beta primer mix. TCRdb re-called the 5' RACE reads through MiXCR, storing one row per CDR3 protein. The table includes around 870,000 distinct CDR3 sequences, less than 35% detected once. Sequencing input: blood. These receptors all come from an elderly woman in good health.

This clonotype turned up a few times. A much larger clone sits a single nucleotide away, making a read error possible. The chain is built from TRBV12-3 or TRBV12-4 and TRBJ2-3, with a tentative D call TRBD2 (7 bases). CDR3 length equals 15 residues. The CDR3 here is CATRLGGASTDAQYF. The CDR3 DNA follows: TGTGCCACCCGTCTAGGGGGGGCGAGCACAGATGCGCAGTATTTT.

Note on this clonotype: One junction end disagrees with the germline gene, perhaps due to a read error. The V gene is TRBV24-1, the J gene TRBJ2-1; 10 bases map to TRBD2. CDR1 is KGHDR and CDR2 is SFDVKD in the germline V gene. The CDR3 has 14 residues. This CDR3 reads CAASGPSGGREQFF. For the CDR3, the DNA is TGTGCCGCCAGTGGTCCTAGCGGGGGCCGGGAGCAGTTCTTC.

This clonotype was seen only a few times. This chain joins TRBV6-1 and TRBJ1-2; 8 bases are a match to TRBD1. The CDR3 contains 15 residues. Trimming cost V 2 bases and J 3 bases; bases outside gene matches: 5. Per the germline V gene, CDR1 is MNHNS and CDR2 is SASEGT. For the CDR3, the DNA is TGTGCCAGCAGTGAAAGGTGGGGACAGGACTATGGCTACACCTTC. Its translation: CASSERWGQDYGYTF.

Comment on this clonotype: This may be a read error: a much more frequent sequence differs by one nucleotide. The rearrangement joins TRBV6-2 or TRBV6-3 to TRBJ2-3; no clear D gene. This CDR3 spans 14 amino acids. Looked up from germline, CDR1 is MNHEY and CDR2 is SVGEGT. V shed 5 bases and J shed 2 bases, with 11 bases lying between them. CDR3 residues: CASSAMDLTDTQYF. CDR3 nucleotides: TGTGCCAGCAGTGCGATGGACCTCACAGATACGCAGTATTTT.

Ten or more counts support this clonotype. The rearrangement joins TRBV20-1 to TRBJ1-2; D is unresolved. CDR1 is DFQATT, CDR2 SNEGSKA, per germline (reference sequence). This CDR3 comprises 11 residues. The ends were cut back, 2 bases at V and 6 bases at J, with 7 bases in the middle. The chain's CDR3 is CSARSQDGYTF. CDR3 nucleotides: TGCAGTGCTAGATCACAAGATGGCTACACCTTC.

The chain carries TRBV12-3 or TRBV12-4 and TRBJ2-5; 12 positions match TRBD2. With 6 bases clipped from V and 13 bases from J, the junction kept 18 bases outside the gene matches. There are 16 residues in the CDR3. The CDR3 DNA sequence: TGTGCCAGCAGCCCACCGGGGACTAGCGGGCGGAAGACACGGTACTTC. Translating gives CASSPPGTSGRKTRYF.

In its sample, this clonotype was seen many times. V gene TRBV7-2 combines with J gene TRBJ2-5; 10 bases agree with TRBD2. Germline-derived CDR1 and CDR2 are SGHTA and FQGNSA. This CDR3 comprises 16 residues. The junction had 7 bases not matched to a gene; V was cut back by 5 bases and J by 1 base. The CDR3 bases are TGTGCCAGCAGCCAGGCGGTAGCGGGGGGCCAAGAGACCCAGTACTTC. Its translation is CASSQAVAGGQETQYF.

This clonotype has a handful of counts. This chain connects TRBV7-8 to TRBJ1-5, with D possibly TRBD1 on 5 matching bases. The germline V and J ends were trimmed by 0 bases and 3 bases, with 9 bases remaining between them. CDR3 length equals 15 residues. Germline CDR1 is SGHVS and CDR2 is FQNEAQ. The CDR3: CASSLAGGVNQPQHF. The DNA of the CDR3 is TGTGCCAGCAGCTTAGCGGGAGGGGTCAATCAGCCCCAGCATTTT.

About this clonotype itself: A junction boundary mismatches the germline segment, possibly from a read error. For the CDR3, the DNA is TGTGCCACCAGTAATTTAGGGGGCGCGGCCGGGGAGCTGTTTTTT. This encodes CATSNLGGAAGELFF. V and J are TRBV24-1 and TRBJ2-2; 7 positions agree with TRBD1. This CDR3 has 15 amino acids. From germline, CDR1 is KGHDR and CDR2 SFDVKD.

Concerning this clonotype itself: This sequence may be a read error, since a much larger clone differs from it by one base. This chain links TRBV20-1 with TRBJ1-6; 7 bases fit TRBD1. The J segment lost 3 bases and the V segment lost 8 bases, leaving 13 bases of the junction unmatched. Germline V gives CDR1 DFQATT, CDR2 SNEGSKA (reference sequence). The CDR3 loop spans 16 amino acids. The CDR3 DNA reads as TGCAGTACTACTTACAGGGGCCGCGGCTATAATTCACCCCTCCACTTT. This sequence encodes CSTTYRGRGYNSPLHF.

Points on this clonotype: A much larger clone differs by one base, so this may be a read error. The V call is TRBV6-1, the J call TRBJ2-6, with 7 bases aligning to TRBD1. The CDR3 is made up of 17 amino acids. Losses at the gene ends were 7 bases for V and 0 bases for J; bases not matched to a gene: 9. Per germline, CDR1 MNHNS and CDR2 SASEGT. Here the CDR3 DNA reads TGTGCCAGCAATGACAGGGTAGCCGTCTCTGGGGCCAACGTCCTGACTTTC. Its translation is CASNDRVAVSGANVLTF.

This clonotype showed up just a few times. A much larger clone is a single base away; this may be a read error. This chain joins TRBV29-1 and TRBJ2-7; the D gene is possibly TRBD1 (6 bases). Trimming removed 8 bases at V and 6 bases at J, with 23 bases between. The CDR3 spans 14 residues. Germline lookup yields CDR1 SQVTM and CDR2 ANQGSEA. The CDR3 reads CSKRKRQELGEQYF. CDR3 sequence (DNA): TGCAGCAAGAGAAAGAGACAGGAGCTGGGCGAGCAGTACTTC.

The gene calls are TRBV10-3 and TRBJ2-1, with D possibly TRBD1 on 5 matching bases. V lost 3 bases, J lost 12 bases, and 9 bases lay in between. The CDR3 length is 11 residues. Germline assignment: CDR1 ENHRY and CDR2 SYGVKD. The CDR3 region has the DNA TGTGCCATCAGTGACCAGCAGGGGCAGTTCTTC. This codes for CAISDQQGQFF.

This clonotype came up once. Possible read error: a much larger clone is one base away. The chain recombines TRBV10-3 with TRBJ2-3, with D uncertain. Germline V gene sequence: CDR1 ENHRY, CDR2 SYGVKD. There are 13 residues in the CDR3. The CDR3 nucleotides read TGTGCCGTCAGTGAACTATCCACAGATACGCAGTATTTT. Amino acid sequence: CAVSELSTDTQYF.

This clonotype was found a few times. This chain links TRBV7-2 with TRBJ1-6; 11 bases map to TRBD1. With 2 bases clipped from V and 7 bases from J, the junction kept 13 bases outside the gene matches. The CDR3 runs 19 residues. Germline V gives CDR1 SGHTA, CDR2 FQGNSA. The CDR3 loop reads CASSLKGTGGLLWNSPLHF. CDR3 sequence (DNA): TGTGCCAGCAGCTTAAAGGGGACAGGGGGATTACTATGGAATTCACCCCTCCACTTT. The whole variable domain, remainder taken from reference TRBV7-2 and TRBJ1-6, is GAGVSQSPSNKVTEKGKDVELRCDPISGHTALYWYRQSLGQGLEFLIYFQGNSAPDKSGLPSDRFSAERTGGSVSTLTIQRTQQEDSAVYLCASSLKGTGGLLWNSPLHFGNGTRLTVT.

This clonotype was recorded many times. V is TRBV12-3 or TRBV12-4 and J is TRBJ1-4, with TRBD1 identical over 7 bases. The CDR3 totals 13 residues. V lost 5 bases and J lost 7; bases outside the gene matches: 4. The CDR3 DNA is TGTGCCAGCAGTGTGACAGGGCCTGAAAAACTGTTTTTT. The encoded protein is CASSVTGPEKLFF.

At least ten counts were recorded for this clonotype. The chain combines TRBV24-1 with TRBJ2-5; D may be TRBD2 (6 bases). Germline assignment: CDR1 KGHDR and CDR2 SFDVKD. Trimming cost V 4 bases and J 4 bases, with 18 bases left between them. This CDR3 has 16 amino acids. CDR3 loop: CATSDPAPSAGETQYF. Here the CDR3 DNA reads TGTGCCACCAGTGACCCAGCCCCTAGCGCCGGAGAGACCCAGTACTTC.

This clonotype was recorded at least ten times. This chain links TRBV2 with TRBJ2-3; possibly TRBD2 for D (6 bases). This CDR3 has 14 amino acids. The germline V and J ends were trimmed by 3 bases and 6 bases, with 13 bases remaining between them. Germline CDR1 and CDR2: SNHLY and FYNNEI. The chain's CDR3 is CASSDTNRGDTQYF. CDR3 bases: TGTGCCAGCAGTGACACCAACCGGGGGGATACGCAGTATTTT.

This clonotype came up a few times. With a much larger clone just one base away, this may be a read error. The chain couples TRBV7-2 to TRBJ2-5, with D maybe TRBD2 (5 bases). V lost 1 base and J 2 bases, leaving 14 bases between the germline ends. The V gene's germline CDR1 is SGHTA and CDR2 FQGNSA. This CDR3 comprises 16 residues. For the CDR3, the DNA is TGTGCCAGCAGCTTAGGAATAGCGCTTAGTCAAGAGACCCAGTACTTC. Protein sequence: CASSLGIALSQETQYF.

The chain has TRBV6-6 and TRBJ1-1; the match to TRBD1 covers 8 bases. Trimming took 2 bases from V and 1 from J; bases not matched to a gene: 6. The CDR3 has 16 residues. Germline lookup yields CDR1 MNHNY and CDR2 SVGAGI (reference sequence). The CDR3 here is CASSYGRGRGNTEAFF. CDR3 sequence (DNA): TGTGCCAGCAGTTACGGCAGGGGGCGGGGGAACACTGAAGCTTTCTTT.

This clonotype has more than one count but fewer than ten. A single base separates this from a much larger clone, so it may be a read error. This chain connects TRBV25-1 to TRBJ2-7; 15 positions agree with TRBD2. This CDR3 region has 16 residues. CDR1 is MGHDK, CDR2 SYGVNS, per germline. With V trimmed by 3 bases and J by 5 bases, 5 bases remained unmatched. The DNA of the CDR3 is TGTGCCAGCAGTGACCCGGGACTAGCGGGGGGAGACGAGCAGTACTTC. Its translation is CASSDPGLAGGDEQYF.

This clonotype has a count of ten or more. This sequence joins TRBV20-1 and TRBJ2-7; D call uncertain. Germline loops: CDR1 DFQATT, CDR2 SNEGSKA (reference sequence). The CDR3 length is 15 residues. Trimming stripped 5 bases from V and 1 base from J, with 18 bases between. Here the CDR3 reads CSARKSFRGSYEQYF. CDR3 sequence (DNA): TGCAGTGCTCGCAAGTCGTTTCGAGGTTCCTACGAGCAGTACTTC.

This clonotype was recorded a few times. A much bigger clone sits one base away, suggesting this may be a read error. The chain employs TRBV12-3 or TRBV12-4 and TRBJ2-3, with 9 positions matching TRBD2. The CDR3 has 14 amino acids. V trimming: 3 bases; J trimming: 6 bases; junction bases outside the gene matches: 4. The DNA for the CDR3 is TGTGCCAGCAGTTTGAGGCGGGGGGGCGATACGCAGTATTTT. Amino acid sequence: CASSLRRGGDTQYF.

This clonotype came up a few times. This chain joins TRBV20-1 and TRBJ2-5; D might be TRBD2 (7 bases). CDR1 is DFQATT, CDR2 SNEGSKA, per germline (reference sequence). There are 14 residues in the CDR3. V lost 2 bases to trimming and J lost 5 bases, with 15 bases between them. The CDR3 DNA reads as TGCAGTGCTAGAAGGGGGGGGGTGACGGAGACCCAGTACTTC. It translates to CSARRGGVTETQYF.

This clonotype was recorded at least ten times. This CDR3 reads CSASGPSGGTSTQYF. In DNA, the CDR3 is TGCAGTGCTAGTGGGCCTAGCGGGGGGACGAGTACGCAGTATTTT. The chain links TRBV20-1 to TRBJ2-3, with 11 nucleotides matching TRBD2. The J segment lost 8 bases and the V segment lost 3 bases, leaving 10 bases of the junction unmatched. Per germline, CDR1 DFQATT and CDR2 SNEGSKA (reference sequence). CDR3 size: 15 residues.

Worth noting for this clonotype: The germline gene is not matched at one end of the junction; a read error may be the cause. The chain links TRBV2 to TRBJ2-1; D remains unclear. The V gene's germline CDR1 is SNHLY and CDR2 FYNNEI. CDR3 size: 15 residues. This CDR3 reads CACSEALSSYNEQFF. The CDR3 coding sequence is TGTGCCTGCAGTGAAGCGCTGAGCTCCTACAATGAGCAGTTCTTC.

As to this clonotype: A read error may be the cause here, since a much bigger clone is one base away. The V call is TRBV20-1, the J call TRBJ2-7; TRBD2 agrees at 7 bases. The tail of the sequence fits TRBJ2-5 better, so the J call may be wrong. The CDR3 length is 15 residues. Germline assignment: CDR1 DFQATT and CDR2 SNEGSKA (reference sequence). This CDR3 reads CSVNRLTSASETQYF. CDR3 nucleotides: TGCAGTGTAAACCGACTTACTAGCGCATCGGAGACCCAGTACTTC.

The rearrangement uses TRBV6-2 or TRBV6-3 and TRBJ2-3; D possibly corresponds to TRBD2 (7 bases). Per germline, CDR1 MNHEY and CDR2 SVGEGT. The CDR3 loop spans 15 amino acids. Deletions cut 6 bases from V and 5 bases from J, with 18 bases between. The CDR3 reads CASRHWGGQGDTQYF. Written as DNA, the CDR3 is TGTGCCAGCAGACACTGGGGGGGCCAGGGAGATACGCAGTATTTT.

The chain is built from TRBV7-9 and TRBJ2-1; D is perhaps TRBD1 or TRBD2 (5 bases each). Trimming took 6 bases from V and 5 from J, leaving 11 bases between them. The CDR3 spans 13 residues. Looked up from germline, CDR1 is SEHNR and CDR2 is FQNEAQ (reference sequence). The DNA of the CDR3 is TGTGCCAGCAGTTTCTTGGGGGACAATGAGCAGTTCTTC. Translation: CASSFLGDNEQFF.

A word on this clonotype: A read error is the likely source, as a far larger clone sits one nucleotide away. This sequence joins TRBV12-3 or TRBV12-4 and TRBJ2-1; no clear D gene. The CDR3 loop spans 11 amino acids. The CDR3 region is CTSSFGNEQFF. Here the CDR3 DNA reads TGTACCAGCAGTTTTGGGAATGAGCAGTTCTTC.

For the CDR3, the DNA is TGTGCCTGGAGTGAAAAGACAGGGGTGAGTTCACCCCTCCACTTT. Amino acid sequence: CAWSEKTGVSSPLHF. The rearrangement joins TRBV30 to TRBJ1-6, with 8 positions matching TRBD1. The trim removed 1 base at V and 9 bases at J, leaving 8 bases unmatched. The CDR3 covers 15 residues. The V gene's germline CDR1 is GTSNPN and CDR2 SVGIG (reference sequence).

This chain connects TRBV20-1 to TRBJ2-7, with D maybe TRBD2 (6 bases). CDR3 size: 13 residues. The V end lost 6 bases, the J end lost 2 bases, and 14 bases lay between the germline ends. The germline CDR1 and CDR2 sequences are DFQATT and SNEGSKA (reference sequence). The DNA of the CDR3 is TGCAGTGCCAGACCGGGACTTGCCTACGAGCAGTACTTC. Residues: CSARPGLAYEQYF.